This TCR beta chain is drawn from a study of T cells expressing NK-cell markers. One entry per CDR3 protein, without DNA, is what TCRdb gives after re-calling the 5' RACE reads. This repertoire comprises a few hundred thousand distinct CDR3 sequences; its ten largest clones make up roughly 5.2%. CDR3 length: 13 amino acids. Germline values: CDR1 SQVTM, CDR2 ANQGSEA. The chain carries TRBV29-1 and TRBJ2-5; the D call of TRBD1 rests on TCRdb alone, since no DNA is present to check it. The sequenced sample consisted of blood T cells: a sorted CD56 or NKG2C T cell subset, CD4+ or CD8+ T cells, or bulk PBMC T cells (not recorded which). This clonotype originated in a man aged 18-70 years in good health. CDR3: CSADRVAGETQYF.